This T cell receptor (beta chain) comes out of a study of blood T cell repertoires in COVID-19 (dated by TCRdb to the early 2020s). In the study overall: Samples covering the acute and convalescent phases of COVID-19 were provided by collaborators in the United States, Italy and Spain. The prospective study material was composed of cDNA or gDNA derived from T cells, B-cell-depleted T cells, or PBMCs. The dataset comprised deeply sampled blood TCRbeta repertoires from subjects exposed to, actively infected with, or recovered from COVID-19. The repertoires were made available in a free public database intended to serve as a resource for research on the immune response to SARS-CoV-2. Samples came from the ongoing ImmuneRACE study (first 160 participants) plus 1,254 subjects from 6 global collaborators. Sample metadata almost always included a de-identified subject ID, COVID-19 status, age in years and sex. HLA class I and class II types, where available, came from metadata supplied by the sample provider rather than from assay-based typing.

The germline V gene encodes CDR1 LNHDA and CDR2 SQIVND (reference sequence). The junction carries 12 bases between V and J, which are trimmed by 1 base and 2 bases respectively. From cysteine to phenylalanine, the CDR3 is 15 amino acids long. Only the CDR3 DNA stays, 45 bases, in frame from base 1. In the case of this clone: This receptor's antigen is unknown. Base qualities are missing; no much larger clone stands one base away.

Enrolling through a virtual design, the prospective study's participants ranged in age from about 18 to 89 years and lived across 24 United States geographic areas. In the prospective study, cohorts were assigned on the basis of participant-reported clinical history obtained from a screening survey and a study questionnaire. For ImmuneRACE Cohort 3, a participant was defined as recovered based on two consecutive negative NP/OP PCR tests, clearance by a healthcare professional, or resolution of symptoms. In the prospective study, mobile phlebotomists collected whole blood, serum and a nasopharyngeal or oropharyngeal swab from each participant. Additional blood draws and questionnaires over an approximately 2-month period could optionally be provided by prospective study participants. Prospective study blood samples were shipped either frozen or at room temperature before DNA extraction. TCRbeta CDR3 regions were amplified from genomic DNA using the immunoSEQ Assay, a bias-controlled multiplex PCR. Under the source paper's analysis protocol: Within the assay, amplification of reference gene primers was used to estimate how many nucleated cells each sample contained. To quantify the absolute abundance of each unique TCRbeta CDR3 rearrangement, sequence reads were collapsed and filtered. For each sample, productive Simpson clonality was calculated as the square root of Simpson's diversity index across productive rearrangements. Not all clones reach the TCRdb copy of this immuneACCESS table, which keeps in-frame sequences only. Checked studies attribute under half of the gap to unresolved V genes and leave the rest unexplained. Clone size and V and J calls were adopted from that table, with D and trimming inferred from the DNA. The sample table lists 300,000 to 350,000 clones, around nine tenths of them with a count of one. About 9.4% of the sample lies in the top ten.

Overall results and qualifications from the work: Clinical and demographic metadata were provided uncurated, with the amount varying by source and participant.

The sequence is built from TRBV19 and TRBJ2-7; TRBD2 is perhaps the D gene, given 6 matching bases. This sequence originates from a woman younger than 45 who had recovered from COVID-19. Material for sequencing was PBMCs or T cells enriched from blood (not recorded which). The CDR3 loop reads CASSIGRGEPYEQYF. The sequence in DNA is TGTGCCAGTAGTATAGGGAGGGGAGAACCCTACGAGCAGTACTTC.